The T cell receptor beta chain under discussion was sequenced for a study of blood T cell repertoires in COVID-19. The wider study: There were acute and convalescent COVID-19 samples, and they came from the United States, Italy and Spain.

Only in-frame clones appear in the TCRdb table, and some are missing; sequencing was by immunoSEQ multiplex PCR. The sample contains approximately 190,000 clones, 80% to 95% of which appear only once. The table lists this clone with a count of one. The V gene's germline CDR1 is MNHEY and CDR2 SVGAGI. CDR3 length: 13 residues. The ends were cut back, 5 bases at V and 1 base at J, with 9 bases in the middle. This clonotype was sampled from a man aged 50 to 60 with acute or convalescent COVID-19. This chain connects TRBV6-5 to TRBJ2-7, with D uncertain. What was sequenced was peripheral blood. CDR3 nucleotide sequence: TGTGCCAGCAGTCGGTCCAAATCCTACGAGCAGTACTTC. Amino acid sequence: CASSRSKSYEQYF.